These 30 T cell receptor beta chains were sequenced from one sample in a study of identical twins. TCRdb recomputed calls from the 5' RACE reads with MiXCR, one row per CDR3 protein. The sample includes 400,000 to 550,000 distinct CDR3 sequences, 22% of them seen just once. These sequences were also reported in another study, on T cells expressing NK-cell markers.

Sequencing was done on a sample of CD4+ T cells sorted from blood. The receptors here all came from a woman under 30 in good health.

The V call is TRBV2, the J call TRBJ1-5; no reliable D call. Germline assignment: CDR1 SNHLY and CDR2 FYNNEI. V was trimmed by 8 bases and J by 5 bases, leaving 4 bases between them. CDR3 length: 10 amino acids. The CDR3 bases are TGTGCCAGCGGAGATCAGCCCCAGCATTTT. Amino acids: CASGDQPQHF.

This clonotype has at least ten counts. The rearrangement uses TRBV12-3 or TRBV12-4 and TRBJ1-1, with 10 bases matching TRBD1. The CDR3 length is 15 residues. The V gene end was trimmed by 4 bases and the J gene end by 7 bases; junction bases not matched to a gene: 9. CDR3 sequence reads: CASSWVQTGGGEAFF. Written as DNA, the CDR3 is TGTGCCAGCAGTTGGGTCCAGACAGGGGGCGGTGAAGCTTTCTTT.

In DNA form, the CDR3 reads TGTGCCAGCAGCTACCCGGACAGGTTCATAGATACGCAGTATTTT. Protein product: CASSYPDRFIDTQYF. The chain recombines TRBV7-9 with TRBJ2-3, with TRBD1 matching 7 bases. This CDR3 contains 15 residues. The V gene's germline CDR1 is SEHNR and CDR2 FQNEAQ (reference sequence). V lost 4 bases and J lost 5; bases outside the gene matches: 9.

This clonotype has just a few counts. The CDR3 DNA sequence: TGCAGGGCGGAGGGGGGCACTGAAGCTTTCTTT. Amino acid sequence: CRAEGGTEAFF. This chain connects TRBV20-1 to TRBJ1-1, with TRBD1 as a possible D gene (6 bases). Germline V gene data show CDR1 as DFQATT and CDR2 as SNEGSKA (reference sequence). The CDR3 runs 11 residues.

The CDR3 reads CSANPFQETQYF. The DNA of the CDR3 is TGCAGTGCCAACCCCTTCCAAGAGACCCAGTACTTC. V gene TRBV20-1 combines with J gene TRBJ2-5; the D is unclear. CDR1 is DFQATT and CDR2 is SNEGSKA in the germline V gene (reference sequence). Trimming removed 6 bases from V and 1 base from J, with 9 bases in between. CDR3 length equals 12 residues.

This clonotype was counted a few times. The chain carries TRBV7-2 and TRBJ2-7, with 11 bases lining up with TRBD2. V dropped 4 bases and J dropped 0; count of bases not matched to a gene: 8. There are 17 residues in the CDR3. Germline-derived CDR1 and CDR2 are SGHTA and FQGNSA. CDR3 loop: CASSYIKTSGNSYEQYF. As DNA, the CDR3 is TGTGCCAGCAGCTATATTAAGACTAGCGGGAACTCCTACGAGCAGTACTTC.

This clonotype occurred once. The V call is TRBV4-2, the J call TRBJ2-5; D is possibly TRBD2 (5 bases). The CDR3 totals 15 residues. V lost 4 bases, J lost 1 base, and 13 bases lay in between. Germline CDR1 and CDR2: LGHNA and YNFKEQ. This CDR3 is CASSLRAESQETQYF. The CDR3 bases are TGTGCCAGCAGCCTAAGAGCGGAGAGCCAAGAGACCCAGTACTTC.

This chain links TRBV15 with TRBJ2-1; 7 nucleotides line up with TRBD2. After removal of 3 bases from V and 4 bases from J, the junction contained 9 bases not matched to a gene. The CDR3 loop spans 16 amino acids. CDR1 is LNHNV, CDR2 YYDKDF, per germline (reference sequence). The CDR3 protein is CATSRGNMGLYNEQFF. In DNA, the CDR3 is TGTGCCACCAGCAGGGGGAATATGGGACTATACAATGAGCAGTTCTTC.

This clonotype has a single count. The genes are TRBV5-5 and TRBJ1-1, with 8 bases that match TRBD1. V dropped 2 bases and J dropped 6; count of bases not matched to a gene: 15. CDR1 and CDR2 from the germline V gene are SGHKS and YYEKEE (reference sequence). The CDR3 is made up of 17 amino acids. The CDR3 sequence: CASSFGTGVPRDSEAFF. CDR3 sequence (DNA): TGTGCCAGCAGCTTCGGGACAGGAGTGCCAAGGGACTCTGAAGCTTTCTTT.

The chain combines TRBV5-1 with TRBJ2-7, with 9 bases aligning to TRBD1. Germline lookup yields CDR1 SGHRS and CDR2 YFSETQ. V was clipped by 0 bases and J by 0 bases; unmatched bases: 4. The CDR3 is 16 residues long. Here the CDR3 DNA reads TGCGCCAGCAGCTTGGGACCGGGACAGGGCTCCTACGAGCAGTACTTC. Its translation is CASSLGPGQGSYEQYF. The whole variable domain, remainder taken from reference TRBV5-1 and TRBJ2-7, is KAGVTQTPRYLIKTRGQQVTLSCSPISGHRSVSWYQQTPGQGLQFLFEYFSETQRNKGNFPGRFSGRQFSNSRSEMNVSTLELGDSALYLCASSLGPGQGSYEQYFGPGTRLTVT.

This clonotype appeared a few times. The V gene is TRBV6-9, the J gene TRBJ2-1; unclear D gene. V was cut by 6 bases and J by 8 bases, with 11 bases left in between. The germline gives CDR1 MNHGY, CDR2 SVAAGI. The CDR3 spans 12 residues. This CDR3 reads CASRSLRDEQFF. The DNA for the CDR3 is TGTGCCAGCAGAAGTCTCCGGGATGAGCAGTTCTTC.

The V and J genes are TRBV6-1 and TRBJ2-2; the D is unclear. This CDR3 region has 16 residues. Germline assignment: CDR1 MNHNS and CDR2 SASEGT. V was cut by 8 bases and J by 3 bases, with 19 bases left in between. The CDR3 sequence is CASSRGRPPDTGELFF. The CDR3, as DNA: TGTGCCAGCTCCCGCGGCCGGCCCCCGGACACCGGGGAGCTGTTTTTT.

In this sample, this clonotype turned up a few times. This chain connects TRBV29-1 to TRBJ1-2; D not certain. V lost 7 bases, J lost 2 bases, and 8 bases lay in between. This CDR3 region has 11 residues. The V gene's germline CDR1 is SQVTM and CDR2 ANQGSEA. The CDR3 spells CSAAGNYGYTF. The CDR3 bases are TGCAGCGCCGCCGGGAACTATGGCTACACCTTC.

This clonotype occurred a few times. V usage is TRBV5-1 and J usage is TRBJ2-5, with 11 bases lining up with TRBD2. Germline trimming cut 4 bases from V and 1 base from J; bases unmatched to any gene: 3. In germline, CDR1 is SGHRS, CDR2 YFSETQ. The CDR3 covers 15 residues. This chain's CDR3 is CASSRLAGPQETQYF. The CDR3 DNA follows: TGCGCCAGCAGCCGACTAGCGGGACCCCAAGAGACCCAGTACTTC.

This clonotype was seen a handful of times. The CDR3, as DNA: TGTGCCAGCTCACTTGCCGGGACTAGCGGGAGGAATGAGCAGTTCTTC. Encoded protein: CASSLAGTSGRNEQFF. The V and J genes are TRBV18 and TRBJ2-1; 15 bases are shared with TRBD2. The ends lost 4 bases at V and 7 bases at J; junction bases unmatched: 5. CDR1 and CDR2 from the germline V gene are KGHSH and LQKENI. The CDR3 is 16 residues long.

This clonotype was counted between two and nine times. CDR3 loop: CASSLTSGSEQYF. The DNA for the CDR3 is TGTGCCAGCAGTCTGACTAGCGGGAGCGAGCAGTACTTC. The chain is built from TRBV12-3 or TRBV12-4 and TRBJ2-7; 12 nucleotides align to TRBD2. This CDR3 has 13 amino acids. The J segment lost 6 bases and the V segment lost 5 bases, leaving 2 bases of the junction unmatched.

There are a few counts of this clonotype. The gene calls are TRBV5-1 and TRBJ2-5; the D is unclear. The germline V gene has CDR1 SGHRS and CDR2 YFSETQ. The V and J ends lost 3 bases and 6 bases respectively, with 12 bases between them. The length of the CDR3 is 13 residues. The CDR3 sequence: CASSSGDSKTQYF. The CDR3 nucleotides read TGCGCCAGCAGCTCAGGAGATTCTAAGACCCAGTACTTC.

This CDR3 is CASTAAGRANYGYTF. In DNA, the CDR3 is TGTGCCAGCACGGCGGCCGGGAGAGCTAACTATGGCTACACCTTC. The chain joins TRBV12-3 or TRBV12-4 to TRBJ1-2; the D is unclear. Deletions cut 7 bases from V and 0 bases from J, with 15 bases between. This CDR3 comprises 15 residues.

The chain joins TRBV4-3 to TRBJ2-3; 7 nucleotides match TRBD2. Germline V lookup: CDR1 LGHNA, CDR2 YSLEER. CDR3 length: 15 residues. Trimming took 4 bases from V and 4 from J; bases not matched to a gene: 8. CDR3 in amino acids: CASSLQRGGSDTQYF. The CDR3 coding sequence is TGCGCCAGCAGCCTTCAGCGGGGAGGCTCAGATACGCAGTATTTT.

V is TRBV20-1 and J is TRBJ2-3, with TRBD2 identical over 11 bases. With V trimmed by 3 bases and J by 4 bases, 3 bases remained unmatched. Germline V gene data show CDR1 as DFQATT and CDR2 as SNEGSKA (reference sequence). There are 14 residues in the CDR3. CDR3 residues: CSASRSGGADTQYF. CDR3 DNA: TGCAGTGCTAGTCGTAGCGGGGGGGCAGATACGCAGTATTTT.

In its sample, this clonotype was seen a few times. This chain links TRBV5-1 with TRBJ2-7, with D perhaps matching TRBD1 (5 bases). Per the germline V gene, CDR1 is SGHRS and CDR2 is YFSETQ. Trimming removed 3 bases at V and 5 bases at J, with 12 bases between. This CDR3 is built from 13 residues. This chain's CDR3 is CASSWGSMNEQYF. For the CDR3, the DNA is TGCGCCAGCAGCTGGGGCTCTATGAACGAGCAGTACTTC.

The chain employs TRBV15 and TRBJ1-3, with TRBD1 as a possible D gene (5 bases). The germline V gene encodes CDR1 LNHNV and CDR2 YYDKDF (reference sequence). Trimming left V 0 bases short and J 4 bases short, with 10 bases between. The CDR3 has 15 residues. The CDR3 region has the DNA TGTGCCACCAGCAGAGATGGGGGGAGAGGAAACACCATATATTTT. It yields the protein CATSRDGGRGNTIYF.

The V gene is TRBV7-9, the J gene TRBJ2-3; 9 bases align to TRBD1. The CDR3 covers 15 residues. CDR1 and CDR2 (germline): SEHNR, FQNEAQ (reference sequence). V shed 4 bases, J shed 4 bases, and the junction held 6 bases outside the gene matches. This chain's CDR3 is CASSSDRGVADTQYF. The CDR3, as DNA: TGTGCCAGCAGCTCTGACAGGGGGGTGGCAGATACGCAGTATTTT.

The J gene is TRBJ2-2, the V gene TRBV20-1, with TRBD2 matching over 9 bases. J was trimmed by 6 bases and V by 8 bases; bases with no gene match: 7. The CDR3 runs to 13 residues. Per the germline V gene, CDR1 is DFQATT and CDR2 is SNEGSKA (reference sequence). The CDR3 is CSIRTSASGELFF. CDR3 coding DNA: TGCAGTATCAGGACTAGCGCCTCCGGGGAGCTGTTTTTT.

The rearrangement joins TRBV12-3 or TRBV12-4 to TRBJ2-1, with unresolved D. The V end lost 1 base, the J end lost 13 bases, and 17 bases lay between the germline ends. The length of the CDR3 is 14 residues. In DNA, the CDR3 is TGTGCCAGCAGTTTAGATTCCTTGATAGGCAGCCAGTTCTTC. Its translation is CASSLDSLIGSQFF.

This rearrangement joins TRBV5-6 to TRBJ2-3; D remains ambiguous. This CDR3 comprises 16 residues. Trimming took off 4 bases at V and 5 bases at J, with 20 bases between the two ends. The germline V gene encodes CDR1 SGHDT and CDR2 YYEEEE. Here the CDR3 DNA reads TGTGCCAGCAGCCGTCCGAAGCTAGTGTTTAGAGATACGCAGTATTTT. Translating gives CASSRPKLVFRDTQYF.

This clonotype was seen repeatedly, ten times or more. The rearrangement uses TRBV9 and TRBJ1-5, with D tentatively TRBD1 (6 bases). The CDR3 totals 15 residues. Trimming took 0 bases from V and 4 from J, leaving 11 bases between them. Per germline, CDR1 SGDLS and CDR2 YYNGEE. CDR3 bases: TGTGCCAGCAGCGTAGGGGACACTCAAAATCAGCCCCAGCATTTT. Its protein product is CASSVGDTQNQPQHF.

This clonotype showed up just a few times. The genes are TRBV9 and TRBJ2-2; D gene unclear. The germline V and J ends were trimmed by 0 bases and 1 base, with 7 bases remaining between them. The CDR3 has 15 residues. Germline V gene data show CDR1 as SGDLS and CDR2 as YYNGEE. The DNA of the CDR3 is TGTGCCAGCAGCGTAGAGATGAGGAACACCGGGGAGCTGTTTTTT. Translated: CASSVEMRNTGELFF.

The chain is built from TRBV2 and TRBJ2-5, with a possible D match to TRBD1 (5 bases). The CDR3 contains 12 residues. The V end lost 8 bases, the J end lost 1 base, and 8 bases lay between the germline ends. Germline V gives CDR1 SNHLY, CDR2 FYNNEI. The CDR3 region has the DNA TGTGCCAGCCACAGGACCCAAGAGACCCAGTACTTC. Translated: CASHRTQETQYF.

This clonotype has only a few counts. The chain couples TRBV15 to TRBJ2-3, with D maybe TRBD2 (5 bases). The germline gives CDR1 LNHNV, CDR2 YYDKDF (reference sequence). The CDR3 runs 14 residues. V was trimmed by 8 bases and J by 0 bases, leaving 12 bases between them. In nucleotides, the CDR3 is TGTGCCACCGCCGAGGGTGCTAGCACAGATACGCAGTATTTT. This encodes CATAEGASTDTQYF.